These 17 T cell receptor beta chains share one sample of origin, sequenced in a study of spatial heterogeneity in lung cancer. TCRdb redid the calling of the 5' RACE reads with MiXCR, one entry per CDR3 protein. Of 2,000 to 2,500 distinct CDR3 sequences listed, about 12% were seen once; the top ten hold 22%. Time point of the sample: sample taken at primary tumor resection. Sequenced here: normal lung tissue next to the tumor, sampled at surgery. These receptor sequences come from a female donor with early-stage non-small cell lung cancer.

This clonotype ranks as medium-sized (0.01 to 0.1%). J is TRBJ2-2 and V is TRBV4-2; D uncertain. The CDR3 consists of 14 residues. CDR1 and CDR2 (germline): LGHNA, YNFKEQ. V was clipped by 2 bases and J by 2 bases, with 6 bases between them. CDR3 coding DNA: TGTGCCAGCAGCCAATATTATAACACCGGGGAGCTGTTTTTT. Encoded protein: CASSQYYNTGELFF.

This clonotype showed up just once. The chain uses TRBV28 and TRBJ2-7; D gene ambiguous. CDR1 is MDHEN, CDR2 SYDVKM, per germline. The CDR3 sequence is 14 residues long. Trimming pared 4 bases from V and 2 bases from J, leaving 12 bases between. The DNA for the CDR3 is TGTGCCAGCAGTTATCAGCGTAACCCCTACGAGCAGTACTTC. As protein: CASSYQRNPYEQYF.

This clonotype was observed at least ten times. The genes are TRBV5-5 and TRBJ2-1; TRBD1 matches at 8 bases. V dropped 5 bases and J dropped 4; count of bases not matched to a gene: 11. CDR1 is SGHKS and CDR2 is YYEKEE in the germline V gene (reference sequence). The CDR3 loop spans 16 amino acids. CDR3 protein: CASSATRDRLYNEQFF. The CDR3 DNA reads as TGTGCCAGCAGTGCGACCCGGGACAGGCTATACAATGAGCAGTTCTTC.

This clonotype is termed medium-sized (0.01 to 0.1%). The rearrangement uses TRBV12-3 or TRBV12-4 and TRBJ2-6; 9 bases are a match to TRBD1. Trimming at V came to 3 bases and at J to 4 bases, leaving 7 bases not matched to a gene. This CDR3 is built from 17 residues. CDR3 sequence reads: CASSFVGQGSGANVLTF. The CDR3 nucleotides read TGTGCCAGCAGTTTCGTCGGACAGGGGAGCGGGGCCAACGTCCTGACTTTC.

This clonotype is termed large. The chain combines TRBV20-1 with TRBJ2-1; 7 bases line up with TRBD1. The trim removed 2 bases at V and 6 bases at J, leaving 13 bases unmatched. Germline V gene sequence: CDR1 DFQATT, CDR2 SNEGSKA (reference sequence). The CDR3 spans 16 residues. The CDR3 DNA sequence: TGCAGTGCTAGAACTCTCATAGGGACAGTCAGCAATGAGCAGTTCTTC. Translated, it gives CSARTLIGTVSNEQFF.

By sample share, this clonotype is medium-sized. The genes are TRBV20-1 and TRBJ1-1; 9 bases are a match to TRBD1. The CDR3 has 15 amino acids. Looked up from germline, CDR1 is DFQATT and CDR2 is SNEGSKA (reference sequence). The junction had 12 bases not matched to a gene; V was cut back by 3 bases and J by 7 bases. The CDR3 sequence: CSARPPGTGRSEAFF. CDR3 sequence (DNA): TGCAGTGCTAGGCCCCCCGGGACAGGGCGTAGTGAAGCTTTCTTT.

V and J are TRBV9 and TRBJ2-1; D is ambiguous. Germline CDR1 and CDR2: SGDLS and YYNGEE. The ends were cut back, 0 bases at V and 5 bases at J, with 18 bases in the middle. The CDR3 extends over 17 amino acids. The CDR3 DNA sequence: TGTGCCAGCAGCGTAGGGGATCGGCCCCTACTGGACAATGAGCAGTTCTTC. Encoded protein: CASSVGDRPLLDNEQFF.

J is TRBJ2-1 and V is TRBV28; TRBD1 matches 9 bases. CDR1 is MDHEN, CDR2 SYDVKM, per germline. Germline trimming cut 9 bases from V and 3 bases from J; bases unmatched to any gene: 9. The CDR3 has 15 residues. The CDR3 DNA reads as TGTGCCAGTTCCGCCACAGGGGGCTTCTACAATGAGCAGTTCTTC. This encodes CASSATGGFYNEQFF.

This clonotype is deemed medium-sized. The chain links TRBV25-1 to TRBJ2-5, with 12 bases matching TRBD2. This CDR3 is 17 amino acids long. Germline V CDR1 and CDR2: MGHDK, SYGVNS. The junction had 12 bases not matched to a gene; V was cut back by 6 bases and J by 4 bases. CDR3 nucleotide sequence: TGTGCCAGCAGGGGAGAAAGCCCTAGCGGGGGGGCAGAGACCCAGTACTTC. This translates into CASRGESPSGGAETQYF.

This clonotype was counted only a few times. The chain uses TRBV30 and TRBJ2-3; 7 nucleotides match TRBD2. The CDR3 contains 15 residues. Germline CDR1 GTSNPN, CDR2 SVGIG (reference sequence). Germline trimming cut 0 bases from V and 2 bases from J; bases unmatched to any gene: 5. The CDR3 protein is CAWSVGLADTDTQYF. In DNA, the CDR3 is TGTGCCTGGAGTGTAGGCCTAGCGGACACAGATACGCAGTATTTT.

This clonotype is judged medium-sized. The chain joins TRBV10-3 to TRBJ2-3; the D is unclear. CDR1 is ENHRY, CDR2 SYGVKD, per germline. The length of the CDR3 is 13 residues. V dropped 1 base and J dropped 3 bases, with 5 bases sitting between them. The CDR3 DNA sequence: TGTGCCATCAGTGAGTTTAGGACAGATACGCAGTATTTT. Translating gives CAISEFRTDTQYF.

There are many counts of this clonotype. The chain links TRBV3-1 to TRBJ2-2; 9 nucleotides agree with TRBD2. J lost 4 bases, V lost 4 bases, and 4 bases had no gene match. Germline assignment: CDR1 LGHDT and CDR2 YNNKEL (reference sequence). The CDR3 loop spans 15 amino acids. This chain's CDR3 is CASSPLSGGTGELFF. DNA for the CDR3: TGTGCCAGCAGCCCCCTTAGCGGGGGCACCGGGGAGCTGTTTTTT. The full variable domain, rest sourced from reference TRBV3-1 and TRBJ2-2, is DTAVSQTPKYLVTQMGNDKSIKCEQNLGHDTMYWYKQDSKKFLKIMFSYNNKELIINETVPNRFSPKSPDKAHLNLHINSLELGDSAVYFCASSPLSGGTGELFFGEGSRLTVL.

V and J are TRBV5-1 and TRBJ2-7, with D possibly TRBD1 on 5 matching bases. The CDR3 sequence is 14 residues long. Germline V gene sequence: CDR1 SGHRS, CDR2 YFSETQ. V lost 4 bases and J lost 2, with 13 bases in between. This CDR3 is CASSPSGAAYEQYF. The CDR3 nucleotides read TGCGCCAGCAGCCCTAGTGGGGCAGCCTACGAGCAGTACTTC.

In its sample, this clonotype is medium-sized. V is TRBV11-2 and J is TRBJ2-2; a weak D match, TRBD2 (6 bases). Trimming took off 5 bases at V and 0 bases at J, with 10 bases between the two ends. CDR3 length equals 15 residues. Germline loops: CDR1 SGHAT, CDR2 FQNNGV. The DNA for the CDR3 is TGTGCCAGCAGCCAGGCGGGGACGAACACCGGGGAGCTGTTTTTT. Amino acid sequence: CASSQAGTNTGELFF.

This clonotype is medium-sized (0.01 to 0.1%) in the sample. This chain uses TRBV5-5 with TRBJ2-3; maybe TRBD1 (5 bases). Germline loops: CDR1 SGHKS, CDR2 YYEKEE (reference sequence). The CDR3 consists of 11 residues. The germline V and J ends were trimmed by 8 bases and 6 bases, with 10 bases remaining between them. In DNA, the CDR3 is TGTGCCAGTACCGCAGGGGATACGCAGTATTTT. Its translation: CASTAGDTQYF.

This clonotype ranks as medium-sized. The chain links TRBV27 to TRBJ2-3, with 7 bases matching TRBD2. The germline V gene encodes CDR1 MNHEY and CDR2 SMNVEV (reference sequence). J was trimmed by 6 bases and V by 8 bases; bases with no gene match: 14. The CDR3 runs 15 residues. CDR3 coding DNA: TGTGCCAGCTGGGGGGGGATCGGCGGACACGATACGCAGTATTTT. Residues: CASWGGIGGHDTQYF.

The sample holds a few counts of this clonotype. This chain joins TRBV5-6 and TRBJ2-5; possible D gene TRBD1, 5 bases. The V end lost 0 bases, the J end lost 3 bases, and 12 bases lay between the germline ends. The CDR3 is 15 amino acids. Looked up from germline, CDR1 is SGHDT and CDR2 is YYEEEE. CDR3: CASSLARQGKETQYF. CDR3 bases: TGTGCCAGCAGCTTGGCTCGGCAGGGAAAAGAGACCCAGTACTTC. The full variable domain, completed using reference TRBV5-6 and TRBJ2-5, is DAGVTQSPTHLIKTRGQQVTLRCSPKSGHDTVSWYQQALGQGPQFIFQYYEEEERQRGNFPDRFSGHQFPNYSSELNVNALLLGDSALYLCASSLARQGKETQYFGPGTRLLVL.